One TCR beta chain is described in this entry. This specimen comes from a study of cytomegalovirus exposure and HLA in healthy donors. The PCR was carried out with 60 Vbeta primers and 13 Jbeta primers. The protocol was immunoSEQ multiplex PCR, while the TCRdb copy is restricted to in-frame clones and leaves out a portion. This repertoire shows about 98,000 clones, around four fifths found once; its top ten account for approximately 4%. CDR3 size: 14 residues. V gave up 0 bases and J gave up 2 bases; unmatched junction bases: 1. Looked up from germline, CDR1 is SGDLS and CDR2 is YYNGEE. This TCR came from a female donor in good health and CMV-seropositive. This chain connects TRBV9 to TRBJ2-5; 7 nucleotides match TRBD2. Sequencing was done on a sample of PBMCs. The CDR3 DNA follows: TGTGCCAGCAGCGTAGAGGGACTACAAGAGACCCAGTACTTC. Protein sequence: CASSVEGLQETQYF.